This entry is about one T cell receptor beta chain. The data originate from a study of cytomegalovirus exposure and HLA in healthy donors. TCRdb keeps only in-frame clones here, not all; method: immunoSEQ multiplex PCR. The sample holds 200,000 to 250,000 clones, approximately 87% seen once. V was clipped by 4 bases and J by 2 bases; unmatched bases: 4. The CDR3 runs to 15 residues. Looked up from germline, CDR1 is MGHRA and CDR2 is YSYEKL. Sequencing was done on a sample of PBMCs. This TCR was recovered from a man between 18 and 29 years old in good health and CMV-seronegative. V gene TRBV4-1 combines with J gene TRBJ2-7; 11 nucleotides match TRBD2. The CDR3 region is CASSLRTSGPYEQYF. CDR3 nucleotide sequence: TGCGCCAGCAGCCTAAGGACTAGCGGGCCCTACGAGCAGTACTTC.